This T cell receptor (beta chain) stems from a study of cytomegalovirus exposure and HLA in healthy donors. Study information: Findings of an earlier analysis included some 110 million unique TCR beta sequences from some 180 million T cells.

Primers for the PCR totalled 60 Vbeta and 13 Jbeta. The data were produced by immunoSEQ multiplex PCR, yet TCRdb's version contains in-frame clones alone and is incomplete. This sample has some 150,000 clones; about four fifths occur once, and the top ten carry about 1.5%. General study points: TCR beta sequences reportedly predicted most subjects' HLA-A and HLA-B alleles accurately. About 87% or about 30% of the time was how often most TCR beta V segments were productive, according to an earlier analysis. CMV serostatus stood as the only immune exposure information on hand.

Trimming left V 0 bases short and J 3 bases short, with 11 bases between. Germline-derived CDR1 and CDR2 are KGHSH and LQKENI. CDR3 length equals 15 residues. This clone appeared once. As yet, its antigen is unknown. The chain recombines TRBV18 with TRBJ1-2, with a weak D call TRBD1 (6 bases). Sequenced input: PBMCs. This TCR was sampled from a male donor in good health and CMV-seronegative. The CDR3 loop is CASSPPPHRDYGYTF. The CDR3 DNA sequence: TGTGCCAGCTCACCACCCCCCCACAGGGACTATGGCTACACCTTC. The variable domain in full, completed from reference TRBV18 and TRBJ1-2, reads NAGVMQNPRHLVRRRGQEARLRCSPMKGHSHVYWYRQLPEEGLKFMVYLQKENIIDESGMPKERFSAEFPKEGPSILRIQQVVRGDSAAYFCASSPPPHRDYGYTFGSGTRLTVV.